Listed below are T cell receptor beta chains from one sample, sequenced in a study of OX40 agonist ivuxolimab in advanced cancers. The repertoire was sequenced with immunoSEQ multiplex PCR; TCRdb's copy has only in-frame clones and lacks some. The repertoire holds about 82,000 clones, with 83% as singletons. Source: CD4+ or CD8+ T cells sorted from blood, taken in a trial of the OX40 agonist ivuxolimab. The receptors here all came from an adult with an advanced solid tumor such as melanoma, head and neck, liver or kidney cancer. Each CDR3 is given with its conserved first and last residue. The listing skips clone size in some rows; elsewhere it reads once, few, many or a size class.

cdr3_aa	v_call	clone_size
CASSMNRANNQPQHF	TRBV6-5	NA
CASSLSLRGASTDTQYF	TRBV5-5	NA
CASSYRTEETQYF	TRBV6-5	NA
CASGGGQNGYTF	TRBV6-9	NA
CASSPLGQVGYTF	TRBV11-2	NA
CASSLYGRTNTEAFF	TRBV7-2	NA
CASSPSWGTSYNEQFF	TRBV11-1	NA
CASRAPGQNTEAFF	TRBV6-6	NA
CASSAGTSGGSPYF	TRBV6-5	NA
CASSNLQGRAAGEQFF	TRBV7-6	NA
CASSYSASYEQYF	TRBV6-5	NA
CASGQEATNEKLFF	TRBV7-9	NA
CASSLALSVPEAFF	TRBV7-9	few
CASSQLGTVVRETQYF	TRBV14	NA
CSVEVGNQPQHF	TRBV29-1	medium-sized
CASSQGPSGGWGTQYF	TRBV4-1	NA
CASEGHQNTGELFF	TRBV19	NA
CASSWPLTGGTDTQYF	TRBV5-4	few
CASSQGENTEAFF	TRBV18	NA
CASRPGQGLNTEAFF	TRBV9	NA
CASSLQGIQETQYF	TRBV7-2	NA
CASRLGLTGELFF	TRBV9	NA
CASSTYLTGPWGYTF	TRBV7-2	NA
CASSHSLRGTEAFF	TRBV7-2	once
CASSHRQGNIQYF	TRBV7-2	NA
CASSLAGSNRVNEQYF	TRBV5-1	NA
CASRSGGSGGQIANTGELFF	TRBV19	NA
CASSYWERENEQFF	TRBV11-2	NA
CASSSHGMTDTQYF	TRBV7-3	NA
CASIGSGQSYNEQFF	TRBV10-1	few
CASSSLGTGDYYEQYF	TRBV11-2	NA
CAAGVGLGSYNEQFF	TRBV6-5	NA
CASSSEQGAKTQYF	TRBV11-2	NA
CASSLGPGFTDTQYF	TRBV11-2	NA
CASSFMGRAASEQYF	TRBV7-8	NA
CASSLGLGQETQYF	TRBV5-1	NA
CAMQPGQSTDTQYF	TRBV2	once
CAISDYDGSYEQYF	TRBV10-3	NA
CASSQTRLAGSSGANVLTF	TRBV4-1	few
CASTPGTGLYQPQHF	TRBV5-5	few
CASLPGSLAGELFF	TRBV19	NA